A selection of T cell receptor beta chains follows, all from one sample in a study of human T cells and chemical hapten exposure. TCRdb recomputed calls from the RACE reads with MiXCR, one row per CDR3 protein. Here the sample spans fewer than 400,000 distinct CDR3 sequences, roughly 6.9% being singletons. Sequenced material: whole blood, taken in connection with sensitization to the hapten diphenylcyclopropenone (DPC). The receptors originated from a young woman with alopecia areata. Some clones in this sample may be carry-over from other donors' samples. CDR3s include the opening cysteine and the closing phenylalanine or tryptophan. The order of the fields is clone size, V gene, D gene, J gene, CDR3 protein, CDR3 DNA. The D gene is left open where the match is weak. Size is stated for part of the rows, as once, few or many counts, or as a class when the clone is expanded.

NA	TRBV7-2	TRBD2	TRBJ2-5	CASSLGAAGTRETQYF	TGTGCCAGCAGCTTAGGTGCAGCGGGGACGCGAGAGACCCAGTACTTC
many	TRBV7-9	NA	TRBJ2-1	CASSPGRNEQFF	TGTGCCAGCAGCCCTGGGAGGAATGAGCAGTTCTTC
many	TRBV10-3	NA	TRBJ2-7	CAISEGPYEQYF	TGTGCCATCAGTGAGGGCCCATACGAGCAGTACTTC
many	TRBV4-3	NA	TRBJ1-1	CASSQELDNTEAFF	TGCGCCAGCAGCCAGGAGTTGGATAACACTGAAGCTTTCTTT
NA	TRBV4-3	NA	TRBJ1-4	CASSQGDGNEKLFF	TGCGCCAGCAGCCAAGGGGACGGAAATGAAAAACTGTTTTTT
NA	TRBV5-1	TRBD1	TRBJ2-1	CASSAGQDYNEQFF	TGCGCCAGCAGCGCGGGACAGGACTACAATGAGCAGTTCTTC
NA	TRBV6-5	NA	TRBJ1-1	CASSYEGWNGGTEAFF	TGTGCCAGCAGTTACGAGGGTTGGAACGGGGGCACTGAAGCTTTCTTT
many	TRBV7-6	NA	TRBJ2-3	CASSSQAPGVLDTQYF	TGTGCCAGCAGCTCACAAGCGCCGGGGGTTCTTGATACGCAGTATTTT
NA	TRBV7-9	NA	TRBJ1-1	CASRLGDGSQAFF	TGTGCCAGCAGATTAGGGGATGGGTCTCAAGCTTTCTTT
medium-sized	TRBV4-3	NA	TRBJ1-2	CASSQEVQPFYGYTF	TGCGCCAGCAGCCAAGAGGTACAGCCCTTCTATGGCTACACCTTC
few	TRBV6-5	NA	TRBJ1-1	CASSYSLTGDTEAFF	TGTGCCAGCAGTTACTCCCTGACAGGAGACACTGAAGCTTTCTTT
NA	TRBV13	NA	TRBJ2-3	CASSPVGTRTDTQYF	TGTGCCAGCAGTCCCGTTGGCACGCGCACAGATACGCAGTATTTT
NA	TRBV28	NA	TRBJ2-3	CASSLVQSGTDTQYF	TGTGCCAGCAGTTTGGTACAGTCGGGGACAGATACGCAGTATTTT
few	TRBV6-6	TRBD2	TRBJ2-1	CASSYGRDPYNEQFF	TGTGCCAGCAGCTACGGGAGGGACCCCTACAATGAGCAGTTCTTC